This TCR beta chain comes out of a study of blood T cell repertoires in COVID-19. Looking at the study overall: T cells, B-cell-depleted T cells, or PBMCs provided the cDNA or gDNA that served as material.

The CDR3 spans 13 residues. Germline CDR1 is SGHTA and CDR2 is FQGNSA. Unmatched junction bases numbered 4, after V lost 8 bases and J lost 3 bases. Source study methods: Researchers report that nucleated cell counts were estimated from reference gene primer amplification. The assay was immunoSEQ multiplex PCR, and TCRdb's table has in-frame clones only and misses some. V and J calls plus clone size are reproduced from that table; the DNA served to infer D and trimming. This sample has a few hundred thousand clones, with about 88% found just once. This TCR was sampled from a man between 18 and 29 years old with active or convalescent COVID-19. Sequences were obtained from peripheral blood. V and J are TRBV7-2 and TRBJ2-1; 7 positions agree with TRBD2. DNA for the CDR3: TGTGCCAGCGGGAGGGACGACTACAATGAGCAGTTCTTC. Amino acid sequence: CASGRDDYNEQFF.